The 23 T cell receptor beta chains reported below all come from one sample, sequenced in a study of blood T cell repertoires in COVID-19. Some clones are missing from TCRdb's copy, which holds only in-frame ones; the method was immunoSEQ multiplex PCR. Counted here are about 250,000 clones, about 87% occurring once; the ten biggest clones make up about 5.9%. The sample comprised peripheral blood. These receptors were collected from a woman aged 25 to 39 with COVID-19, enrolled during active disease.

DNA for the CDR3: TGTGCCAGCAGCTTGGAGACAGAAGATTACGAGCAGTACGTC. This sequence encodes CASSLETEDYEQYV. The chain has TRBV5-5 and TRBJ2-7; a weak D match, TRBD1 (5 bases). Looked up from germline, CDR1 is SGHKS and CDR2 is YYEKEE (reference sequence). The ends were cut back, 0 bases at V and 4 bases at J, with 11 bases in the middle. The CDR3 consists of 14 residues.

Only a few counts were recorded for this clone. In DNA, the CDR3 is TGTGCCAGCAGATCCACGTCGTTACAGGGCACTGAAGCTTTCTTT. Protein: CASRSTSLQGTEAFF. The chain links TRBV5-5 to TRBJ1-1, with D possibly matching TRBD1 (6 bases). The CDR3 is 15 amino acids. Germline V gene data show CDR1 as SGHKS and CDR2 as YYEKEE (reference sequence). Trimming cost V 5 bases and J 4 bases, with 18 bases left between them.

The chain uses TRBV21-1 and TRBJ2-5; the table names TRBD2, a call not compared with the DNA. TRBV21-1 represents a pseudogene. CDR3 length: 11 amino acids. DNA for the CDR3: TGTGGACGGGGGGGGAAGGAGACCCAGTACTTC. Amino acids: CGRGGKETQYF.

This clone has only one observation. J is TRBJ2-1 and V is TRBV24-1; D might be TRBD2 (6 bases). CDR1 is KGHDR, CDR2 SFDVKD, per germline. The CDR3 extends over 15 amino acids. Trimming took 5 bases from V and 0 from J, leaving 10 bases between them. CDR3 protein: CATSAGGASYNEQFF. In nucleotides, the CDR3 is TGTGCCACCAGTGCAGGAGGGGCCTCCTACAATGAGCAGTTCTTC.

CDR3 protein: CASSQDLTGGNTIYF. In DNA, the CDR3 is TGCGCCAGCAGCCAAGATTTGACGGGGGGAAACACCATATATTTT. V usage is TRBV4-3 and J usage is TRBJ1-3; D unresolved. The CDR3 length is 15 residues. V lost 0 bases and J 4 bases, leaving 10 bases between the germline ends. The V gene's germline CDR1 is LGHNA and CDR2 YSLEER.

The CDR3 DNA is TGTGCCAGCAGCTATCGAACCGGGACAGTTAATTCACCCCTCCACTTT. Protein product: CASSYRTGTVNSPLHF. The gene calls are TRBV12-1 and TRBJ1-6; TRBD1, the D gene given by the table, was not confirmed from the DNA. TRBV12-1 is recorded as a pseudogene. The CDR3 is 16 amino acids.

This clone was detected once. The rearrangement links TRBV7-9 to TRBJ2-2; D possibly corresponds to TRBD2 (6 bases). The CDR3 length is 17 residues. Trimming cost V 5 bases and J 0 bases, with 16 bases left between them. CDR1 is SEHNR, CDR2 FQNEAQ, per germline (reference sequence). The CDR3 DNA reads as TGTGCCAGCAGCCCCTCCCCCCAGCGGGCGAACACCGGGGAGCTGTTTTTT. This translates into CASSPSPQRANTGELFF.

J is TRBJ2-1 and V is TRBV28; 7 nucleotides line up with TRBD1. This CDR3 has 13 residues. Germline loops: CDR1 MDHEN, CDR2 SYDVKM. V trimming: 6 bases; J trimming: 2 bases; junction bases outside the gene matches: 1. The CDR3 sequence: CASRDRAYNEQFF. CDR3 in DNA: TGTGCCAGCAGAGACAGGGCCTACAATGAGCAGTTCTTC.

This clone was counted only a few times. The chain uses TRBV4-1 and TRBJ1-6; possibly TRBD1 for D (5 bases). CDR3 size: 15 residues. V lost 2 bases and J lost 7, with 12 bases in between. CDR1 is MGHRA and CDR2 is YSYEKL in the germline V gene. The CDR3 region is CASSQLQGTNSPLHF. As DNA, the CDR3 is TGCGCCAGCAGCCAATTGCAGGGAACAAATTCACCCCTCCACTTT.

The genes are TRBV7-2 and TRBJ2-2, with TRBD2 identical over 8 bases. CDR1 and CDR2 (germline): SGHTA, FQGNSA. V lost 6 bases to trimming and J lost 4 bases; unmatched junction nucleotides: 7. This CDR3 is built from 15 residues. The DNA for the CDR3 is TGTGCCAGCAGTCAACTAGCGGAGCTCACCGGGGAGCTGTTTTTT. It yields the protein CASSQLAELTGELFF.

V is TRBV16 and J is TRBJ2-4, with D perhaps TRBD2 (5 bases). Trimming took 1 base from V and 16 from J, leaving 17 bases between them. CDR1 is KGHSY, CDR2 FQNENV, per germline. The CDR3 extends over 13 amino acids. CDR3 region: CASSQLGESNRYF. DNA for the CDR3: TGTGCCAGCAGCCAATTGGGAGAATCAAACAGATACTTC.

The chain carries TRBV5-8 and TRBJ2-7; 8 bases are shared with TRBD1. The length of the CDR3 is 15 residues. Germline CDR1 and CDR2: SGHTS and YDEGEE. After removal of 4 bases from V and 2 bases from J, the junction contained 8 bases not matched to a gene. The CDR3 DNA is TGTGCCAGCAGCAGACGGACAGGGAATCCCTACGAGCAGTACTTC. As protein: CASSRRTGNPYEQYF.

This rearrangement joins TRBV18 to TRBJ1-1; D uncertain. Trimming took 0 bases from V and 0 from J, leaving 11 bases between them. This CDR3 comprises 16 residues. Germline-derived CDR1 and CDR2 are KGHSH and LQKENI. As DNA, the CDR3 is TGTGCCAGCTCACCACCGGGAGGAGTTATGAACACTGAAGCTTTCTTT. Its protein is CASSPPGGVMNTEAFF.

This chain connects TRBV3-1 (or the pseudogene TRBV3-2) to TRBJ2-3; D is perhaps TRBD2 (6 bases). Germline CDR1 is LGHDT and CDR2 is YNNKEL (reference sequence). This CDR3 region has 15 residues. Trimming stripped 6 bases from V and 0 bases from J, with 13 bases between. The CDR3 here is CASSPPGVSTDTQYF. The CDR3, as DNA: TGTGCCAGCAGTCCCCCGGGGGTGAGCACAGATACGCAGTATTTT.

This clone has a single count. CDR3 sequence (DNA): TGTGCCAGCAGTCACCCTACAGGGGACTCCTACGAGCAGTACTTC. Its translation: CASSHPTGDSYEQYF. The chain recombines TRBV6-6 with TRBJ2-7, with 7 nucleotides matching TRBD1. V lost 5 bases and J lost 0; bases outside the gene matches: 7. Germline-derived CDR1 and CDR2 are MNHNY and SVGAGI (reference sequence). This CDR3 is built from 15 residues.

The genes are TRBV7-6 and TRBJ2-1, with D unresolved. Looked up from germline, CDR1 is SGHVS and CDR2 is FNYEAQ. The V gene lost 0 bases and the J gene lost 5 bases, with 14 bases spanning the gap. The CDR3 runs 16 residues. CDR3 region: CASSLAVPAPNNEQFF. The CDR3 bases are TGTGCCAGCAGCTTAGCGGTCCCCGCCCCTAACAATGAGCAGTTCTTC.

This clone was counted once. The chain carries TRBV6-5 and TRBJ2-7; D is unresolved. This CDR3 contains 13 residues. Germline V gives CDR1 MNHEY, CDR2 SVGAGI. Trimming cost V 8 bases and J 2 bases, with 13 bases left between them. The DNA of the CDR3 is TGTGCCAGCCAGCTCCCAGACACCTACGAGCAGTACTTC. Protein: CASQLPDTYEQYF.

Regarding this clone: Additional DNA sequences in this sample encode the identical CDR3. The chain links TRBV9 to TRBJ2-3, with TRBD2 matching 8 bases. Germline V gene data show CDR1 as SGDLS and CDR2 as YYNGEE. This CDR3 comprises 16 residues. Trimming took 0 bases from V and 2 from J; bases not matched to a gene: 5. The CDR3 is CASSVGLAGLTDTQYF. The CDR3 DNA is TGTGCCAGCAGCGTAGGTCTAGCGGGCCTCACAGATACGCAGTATTTT.

The gene calls are TRBV30 and TRBJ1-1; perhaps TRBD1 as D (5 bases). Looked up from germline, CDR1 is GTSNPN and CDR2 is SVGIG (reference sequence). This CDR3 has 15 amino acids. V was pared by 3 bases and J by 1 base, with 15 bases between. DNA for the CDR3: TGTGCCTGGAGCCCGCGCTCCGGACAGAACACTGAAGCTTTCTTT. Its translation: CAWSPRSGQNTEAFF.

This chain links TRBV27 with TRBJ2-7; possible D gene TRBD2, 7 bases. The CDR3 has 17 residues. CDR1 is MNHEY and CDR2 is SMNVEV in the germline V gene (reference sequence). V lost 9 bases and J lost 3, with 27 bases in between. CDR3 residues: CARGGAPYCLDVYEQYF. In DNA, the CDR3 is TGTGCCAGGGGGGGGGCCCCCTACTGTCTAGACGTCTACGAGCAGTACTTC.

The CDR3 bases are TGCAGCGTTGAAACAGGGTACGGGAACACTGAAGCTTTCTTT. The encoded protein is CSVETGYGNTEAFF. The chain recombines TRBV29-1 with TRBJ1-1, with D possibly being TRBD1 (6 bases). This CDR3 has 14 amino acids. CDR1 and CDR2 from the germline V gene are SQVTM and ANQGSEA. The V end was cut by 2 bases, the J end by 1 base, with 11 bases between.

V gene TRBV6-5 combines with J gene TRBJ2-3; 7 bases map to TRBD2. This CDR3 region has 13 residues. Germline CDR1 MNHEY, CDR2 SVGAGI. The V and J ends lost 8 bases and 4 bases, in that order; junction bases with no gene match: 6. The CDR3 loop is CASGGVGADTQYF. The CDR3 DNA reads as TGTGCCAGCGGGGGGGTAGGGGCAGATACGCAGTATTTT.

This chain connects TRBV4-1 to TRBJ2-1, with 9 bases fitting TRBD1. This CDR3 is built from 16 residues. J lost 4 bases, V lost 8 bases, and 12 bases had no gene match. Germline CDR1 reads MGHRA; CDR2 reads YSYEKL. The CDR3 DNA reads TGCGCCAGCGGAAACGCCGGGACAGGGAGGTACAATGAGCAGTTCTTC. Protein product: CASGNAGTGRYNEQFF.